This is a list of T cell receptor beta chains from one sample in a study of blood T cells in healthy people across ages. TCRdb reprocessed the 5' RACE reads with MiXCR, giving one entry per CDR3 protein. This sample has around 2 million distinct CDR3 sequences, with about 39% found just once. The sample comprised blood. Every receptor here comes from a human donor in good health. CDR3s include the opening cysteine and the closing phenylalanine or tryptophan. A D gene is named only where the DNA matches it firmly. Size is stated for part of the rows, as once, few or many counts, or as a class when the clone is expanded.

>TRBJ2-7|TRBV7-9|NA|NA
TGTGCCAGCAGCTTAGGTCCGGGGACCCCCTACGAGCAGTACTTC
CASSLGPGTPYEQYF
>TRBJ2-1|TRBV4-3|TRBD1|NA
TGCGCCAGCAGCCAACGCCGGGGACAGCCACTTAATGAGCAGTTCTTC
CASSQRRGQPLNEQFF
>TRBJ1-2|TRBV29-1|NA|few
TGCAGCGTTGTTCGGGGGGAATCTAACTGTGGCTACACCTTC
CSVVRGESNCGYTF
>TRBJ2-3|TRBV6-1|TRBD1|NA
TGTGCCAGCAGCGACCTGGGACAGAGCACAGATACGCAGTATTTT
CASSDLGQSTDTQYF
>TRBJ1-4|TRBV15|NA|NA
TGTGCCACCAGCAGAGATCCGGCACCAACTAATGAAAAACTGTTTTTT
CATSRDPAPTNEKLFF
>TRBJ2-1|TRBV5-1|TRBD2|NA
TGCGCCAGCAGAAGCGGGACTAGCGGGGGGTACAGAGAGCAGTTCTTC
CASRSGTSGGYREQFF
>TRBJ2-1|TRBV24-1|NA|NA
TGTGCCACCAGTGATTTGGGGGGTCAGGACAATGAGCAGTTCTTC
CATSDLGGQDNEQFF
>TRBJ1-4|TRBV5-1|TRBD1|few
TGCGCCAGCAGCCCCAGGGGGCGGACAACTAATGAAAAACTGTTTTTT
CASSPRGRTTNEKLFF
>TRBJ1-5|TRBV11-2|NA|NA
TGTGCCCGCAGCCGACAGGAACAGCCCCAGCATTTT
CARSRQEQPQHF
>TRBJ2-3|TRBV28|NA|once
TGTGCCAGCAGTCCTCAGGCACGGACAGATACGCAGTATTTT
CASSPQARTDTQYF
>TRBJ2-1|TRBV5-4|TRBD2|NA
TGTGCCAGCAGCTACGGCCTGAGCGGGAGCTACAATGAGCAGTTCTTC
CASSYGLSGSYNEQFF
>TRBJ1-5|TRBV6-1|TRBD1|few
TGTGCCAGCAGCCCCCTTGGCTCCGGACAGGGCAGCAATCAGCCCCAGCATTTT
CASSPLGSGQGSNQPQHF
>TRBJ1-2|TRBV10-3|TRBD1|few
TGTGCCATCGGATCAGGGGGATCCTATGGCTACACCTTC
CAIGSGGSYGYTF
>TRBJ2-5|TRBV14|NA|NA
TGTGCCAGCGCGGATTCTCTATACCAAGAGACCCAGTACTTC
CASADSLYQETQYF
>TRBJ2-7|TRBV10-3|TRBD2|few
TGTGCCACCCAGAGCGGGGGGGGCCAATACGAGCAGTACTTC
CATQSGGGQYEQYF
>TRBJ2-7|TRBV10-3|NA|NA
TGTGCCATCAGTGATTGGACTGATAATGAGCAGTACTTC
CAISDWTDNEQYF
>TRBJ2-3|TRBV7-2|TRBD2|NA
TGTGCCAGCAGCACCGTAGCGGGGGGTCTCACTAGCACAGATACGCAGTATTTT
CASSTVAGGLTSTDTQYF
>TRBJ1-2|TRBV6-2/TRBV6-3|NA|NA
TGTGCCAGCAGACCTCACCTTGCGGGCGGCTACACCTTC
CASRPHLAGGYTF
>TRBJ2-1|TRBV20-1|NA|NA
TGCAGTGCCGATGCCCGTTGGGCAGGGCCAGACAATGAGCAGTTCTTC
CSADARWAGPDNEQFF
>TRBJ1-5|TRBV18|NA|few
TGTGCCAGCTCGCAGACAACAGGGTCGAGCAATCAGCCCCAGCATTTT
CASSQTTGSSNQPQHF
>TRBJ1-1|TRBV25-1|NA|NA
TGTGCCAGCAGTGAATGGGAGGCCACTGAAGCTTTCTTT
CASSEWEATEAFF
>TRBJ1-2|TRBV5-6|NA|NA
TGTGCCAGCAGCTTGGTGTTGTCAGGGTTCGGCTACACCTTC
CASSLVLSGFGYTF
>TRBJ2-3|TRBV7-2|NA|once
TGTGCCAGCAGCCAGGGGGGGCTAGCCCTCCGAGATACGCAGTATTTT
CASSQGGLALRDTQYF
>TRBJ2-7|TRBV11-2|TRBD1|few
TGTGCCAGCAGTCGGGTGACAGGGGGCATTCCCTCCTACGAGCAGTACTTC
CASSRVTGGIPSYEQYF
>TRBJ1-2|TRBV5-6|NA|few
TGTGCCAGCAGCTTGTGGCAGGGCGGTTACTATGGCTACACCTTC
CASSLWQGGYYGYTF
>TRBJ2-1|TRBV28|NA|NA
TGTGCCAGCAGTTTGATAGGGGAGGTCGAGTTCTTC
CASSLIGEVEFF
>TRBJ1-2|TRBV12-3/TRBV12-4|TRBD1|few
TGTGCCAGCAGTTTAGGCCCTTCGACAGGGATGAACTATGGCTACACCTTC
CASSLGPSTGMNYGYTF
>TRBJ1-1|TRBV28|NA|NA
TGTGCCAGCGGAGGGCAGCTCACTGAAGCTTTCTTT
CASGGQLTEAFF
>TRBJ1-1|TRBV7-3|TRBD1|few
TGTGCCAGCAGCCCCACAGGGGTATCTGAAGCTTTCTTT
CASSPTGVSEAFF
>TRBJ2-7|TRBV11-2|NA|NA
TGTGCCAGCAGCTCCTGGGCCGAAAACTGCGAGCAGTACTTC
CASSSWAENCEQYF
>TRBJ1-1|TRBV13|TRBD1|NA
TGTGCCAGCAGCTCTCGGACAGGATGGACCACTGAAGCTTTCTTT
CASSSRTGWTTEAFF
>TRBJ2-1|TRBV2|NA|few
TGTGCCAGCAGTAGTGGCTTAGAGCAGTTCTTC
CASSSGLEQFF
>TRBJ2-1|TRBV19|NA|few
TGTGCCAGTAGTATAGGCCTGGGCAGGAGGGGCAATGAGCAGTTCTTC
CASSIGLGRRGNEQFF
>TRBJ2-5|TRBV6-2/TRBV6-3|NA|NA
TGTGCCAGCAGTTACTCGACCTGGGAGAGTGGGCAGTACTTC
CASSYSTWESGQYF
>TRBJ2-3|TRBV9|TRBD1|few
TGTGCCAGCAGCGCCCTAGGGGGCACTAGCACAGATACGCAGTATTTT
CASSALGGTSTDTQYF
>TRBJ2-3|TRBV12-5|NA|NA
TGTGCTAGTGGTTTGGGGTCCGGGGGCGTGATCACAGATACGCAGTATTTT
CASGLGSGGVITDTQYF
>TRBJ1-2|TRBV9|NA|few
TGTGCCAGCAGTCGTAGCATTGGCTACACCTTC
CASSRSIGYTF
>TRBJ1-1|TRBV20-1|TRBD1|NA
TGCAGTGCTAGAGATCACAGGGGACCCAAAGAAGCTTTCTTT
CSARDHRGPKEAFF
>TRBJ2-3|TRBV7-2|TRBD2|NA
TGTGCCAGCGCGCTTCGGGGGGAGGAGGATACGCAGTATTTT
CASALRGEEDTQYF
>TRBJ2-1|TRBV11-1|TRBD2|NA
TGTGCCAGCAGCTTAGTGCCAGGAGGACTAGCGGTGGGCAATGAGCAGTTCTTC
CASSLVPGGLAVGNEQFF
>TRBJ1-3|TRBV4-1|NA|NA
TGCGCCAGCAGCCGCCATCCGATGGAGGATCCTGGAAACACCATATATTTT
CASSRHPMEDPGNTIYF
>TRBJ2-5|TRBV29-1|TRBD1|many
TGCAGCGTTGCGCAGGGGGCGGGTGAGACCCAGTACTTC
CSVAQGAGETQYF
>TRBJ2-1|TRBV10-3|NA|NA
TGTGCCATCAGTGAGTCGCTGGTTTTTCCTGGACAGTTCTTC
CAISESLVFPGQFF
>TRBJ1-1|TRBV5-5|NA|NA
TGTGCCAGCAGCTTAAGGACAGCCTACACTGAAGCTTTCTTT
CASSLRTAYTEAFF
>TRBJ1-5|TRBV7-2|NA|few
TGTGCCAGCAGCTTAGTGGCAGGCCCCACGAGTCAGCCCCAGCATTTT
CASSLVAGPTSQPQHF
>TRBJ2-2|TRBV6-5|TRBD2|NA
TGTGCCAGCAGTTACTCCGGAGCGGGGGAGAACACCGGGGAGCTGTTTTTT
CASSYSGAGENTGELFF
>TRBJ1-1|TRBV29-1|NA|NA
TGCAGCGTTTTCGCAGGGGCCGGGGGCACTGAAGCTTTCTTT
CSVFAGAGGTEAFF
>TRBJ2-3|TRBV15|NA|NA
TGTACCACCAGCACGAGGACTTTCACAGATACGCAGTATTTT
CTTSTRTFTDTQYF
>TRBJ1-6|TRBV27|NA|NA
TGTGCCAGCATGCGAACCGGTTCACCCCTCCACTTT
CASMRTGSPLHF
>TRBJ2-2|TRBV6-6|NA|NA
TGTGCCAGCCGAGACGTACCGGGACCAAACACCGGGGAGCTGTTTTTT
CASRDVPGPNTGELFF
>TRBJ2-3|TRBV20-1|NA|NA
TGCAGTGCTCCAGAGACCCTTAGCACAGATACGCAGTATTTT
CSAPETLSTDTQYF
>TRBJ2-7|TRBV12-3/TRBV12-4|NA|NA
TGTGCCAGCAGCTTAGCTCCAAACCACGAGCAGTACTTC
CASSLAPNHEQYF
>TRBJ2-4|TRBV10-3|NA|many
TGTGCCATCAGTGAGATGGTAGCGGTCAAAAACATTCAGTACTTC
CAISEMVAVKNIQYF
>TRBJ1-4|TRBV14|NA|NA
TGTGCCAGCAGCCACACCATTCGAGAAAAACTGTTTTTT
CASSHTIREKLFF
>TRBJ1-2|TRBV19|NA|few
TGTGCCAGTAGTACCCGGCGATCGGGCAGGGCTAACTATGGCTACACCTTC
CASSTRRSGRANYGYTF
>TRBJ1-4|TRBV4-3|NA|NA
TGCGCCAGCAGCACCCACGGGTTTAATGAAAAACTGTTTTTT
CASSTHGFNEKLFF
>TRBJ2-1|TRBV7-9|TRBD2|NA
TGTGCCAGCAGGGCGACTAGCGGGGTCTACAATGAGCAGTTCTTC
CASRATSGVYNEQFF
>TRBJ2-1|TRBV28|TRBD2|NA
TGTGCCAGCAGTTTACTGGGTAGCGGGGGCTCCTACAATGAGCAGTTCTTC
CASSLLGSGGSYNEQFF
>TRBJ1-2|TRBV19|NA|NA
TGTGCCAGTACCCATCGGACGTCCGGGGGTAACTATGGCTACACCTTC
CASTHRTSGGNYGYTF